Listed below are T cell receptor beta chains from one sample, sequenced in a study of T cell responses to AZD1222 COVID-19 vaccine. Assay: immunoSEQ multiplex PCR; the TCRdb copy retains only in-frame clones and omits some. The sample has 50,000 to 65,000 clones, 81% seen once. The specimen comprised peripheral blood, sampled 28 days after the second AZD1222 dose. Receptors were obtained from an adult who received the AZD1222 COVID-19 vaccine. The CDR3 runs from the conserved cysteine through the conserved F or W. A D gene is named only where the DNA matches it firmly. Size values are once, few and many counts, or a class for expanded clones, and some rows have none.

>TRBV19|TRBJ2-7|13|-|TRBD2
CASSIGGNYEQYF
TGTGCCAGTAGTATCGGGGGGAACTACGAGCAGTACTTC
>TRBV4-1|TRBJ2-7|13|few|-
CASRTRDAVEQYF
TGCGCCAGCCGGACTCGGGATGCCGTCGAGCAGTACTTC
>TRBV29-1|TRBJ2-2|12|-|-
CSVEDGTGELFF
TGCAGCGTGGAAGACGGGACCGGGGAGCTGTTTTTT
>TRBV2|TRBJ1-6|15|-|-
CASTLVGGNGSPLHF
TGTGCCAGCACTCTCGTCGGGGGGAATGGTTCACCCCTCCACTTT
>TRBV19|TRBJ1-1|14|-|TRBD1
CASSQGGTNTEAFF
TGTGCCAGTAGCCAGGGGGGAACTAACACTGAAGCTTTCTTT
>TRBV13|TRBJ1-6|14|-|TRBD1
CASSLARGDSPLHF
TGTGCCAGCAGCTTAGCCAGGGGGGATTCACCCCTCCACTTT
>TRBV18|TRBJ1-2|16|-|TRBD1
CASSPPGQGWGYGYTF
TGTGCCAGCTCACCCCCGGGACAGGGATGGGGGTATGGCTACACCTTC
>TRBV11-2|TRBJ2-3|14|-|-
CASSLTDGRGTQYF
TGTGCCAGCAGCTTAACCGACGGGAGAGGTACGCAGTATTTT
>TRBV27|TRBJ2-5|14|-|TRBD1
CASGYRGRGETQYF
TGTGCCAGCGGATACAGGGGGCGGGGTGAGACCCAGTACTTC
>TRBV12-3/TRBV12-4|TRBJ2-1|12|-|-
CASSYRRDEQFF
TGTGCCAGCAGTTACCGGCGGGATGAGCAGTTCTTC
>TRBV30|TRBJ1-1|13|-|-
CAWGAQGNTEAFF
TGTGCCTGGGGGGCTCAGGGGAACACTGAAGCTTTCTTT
>TRBV4-1|TRBJ2-5|18|-|-
CASSQGITTNQFQETQYF
TGCGCCAGCAGCCAAGGGATCACAACCAATCAATTTCAAGAGACCCAGTACTTC
>TRBV28|TRBJ2-1|12|-|-
CASSPSYNEQFF
TGTGCCAGCAGCCCTTCCTACAATGAGCAGTTCTTC
>TRBV28|TRBJ1-2|15|few|TRBD1
CASSRGTGTNYGYTF
TGTGCCAGCAGCCGGGGGACAGGGACTAACTATGGCTACACCTTC
>TRBV7-9|TRBJ1-2|16|-|-
CASSLAGGPADYGYTF
TGTGCCAGCAGCTTAGCGGGGGGGCCGGCCGATTATGGCTACACCTTC
>TRBV10-3|TRBJ2-1|12|-|-
CAIKSVSNEQFF
TGTGCCATCAAATCAGTAAGCAATGAGCAGTTCTTC
>TRBV24-1|TRBJ2-3|18|-|-
CATSDPYSGEVSTDTQYF
TGTGCCACCAGTGATCCGTATTCAGGGGAGGTGAGCACAGATACGCAGTATTTT
>TRBV6-2/TRBV6-3|TRBJ1-4|14|-|-
CASSYAATNEKLFF
TGTGCCAGCAGTTATGCCGCAACTAATGAAAAACTGTTTTTT
>TRBV14|TRBJ2-7|14|once|-
CASSQAGSRGEQYF
TGTGCCAGCAGCCAAGCCGGGAGTAGAGGCGAGCAGTACTTC
>TRBV18|TRBJ2-7|14|few|-
CASSPSQQSYEQYF
TGTGCCAGCTCACCAAGTCAACAGTCCTACGAGCAGTACTTC
>TRBV4-2|TRBJ1-4|16|once|-
CASRPLSGPTDEKLFF
TGTGCCAGCAGACCATTGTCCGGGCCGACGGATGAAAAACTGTTTTTT
>TRBV2|TRBJ1-5|14|-|TRBD1
CASRGQGGNQPQHF
TGTGCCAGCCGGGGACAGGGCGGCAATCAGCCCCAGCATTTT
>TRBV12-5|TRBJ2-1|14|once|TRBD2
CASGSPGLVGEQFF
TGTGCTAGTGGTTCCCCCGGACTAGTCGGTGAGCAGTTCTTC
>TRBV7-2|TRBJ2-3|16|once|-
CASSLSRGGPTDTQYF
TGTGCCAGCAGCTTGTCCAGGGGCGGCCCCACAGATACGCAGTATTTT
>TRBV30|TRBJ1-6|21|-|-
CAWTHSRWLGGRVSNHPPLHF
TGTGCCTGGACCCATTCTAGGTGGTTGGGGGGGCGCGTTAGTAATCATCCACCCCTCCACTTT
>TRBV30|TRBJ2-5|14|-|-
CAWSPGTGKETQYF
TGTGCCTGGAGTCCAGGAACTGGGAAAGAGACCCAGTACTTC
>TRBV11-3|TRBJ2-2|15|-|TRBD1
CASSYTSGGTGELFF
TGTGCCAGCAGCTACACCTCAGGGGGCACCGGGGAGCTGTTTTTT
>TRBV20-1|TRBJ2-1|11|-|-
CSARGHNEQFF
TGCAGTGCTAGGGGACACAATGAGCAGTTCTTC
>TRBV30|TRBJ2-4|14|-|TRBD1
CAWDRGEGKNIQYF
TGTGCCTGGGACAGGGGGGAGGGCAAAAACATTCAGTACTTC
>TRBV24-1|TRBJ2-5|16|-|-
CATSDPSQQGGETQYF
TGTGCCACCAGTGATCCGTCCCAACAGGGCGGGGAGACCCAGTACTTC
>TRBV4-2|TRBJ2-3|17|-|-
CASSQDKGTGSADTQYF
TGTGCCAGCAGCCAAGATAAGGGGACGGGGTCAGCAGATACGCAGTATTTT
>TRBV3-1/TRBV3-2|TRBJ2-5|16|-|-
CASSPSLTADQETQYF
TGTGCCAGCAGCCCTTCCCTGACAGCCGACCAAGAGACCCAGTACTTC
>TRBV18|TRBJ2-7|16|-|-
CASSPSVGGTTYEQYF
TGTGCCAGCTCACCCTCCGTGGGGGGAACCACCTACGAGCAGTACTTC
>TRBV15|TRBJ2-1|18|-|TRBD2
CATSREIGLAGSYNEQFF
TGTGCCACCAGCAGAGAAATTGGACTAGCGGGTTCCTACAATGAGCAGTTCTTC
>TRBV2|TRBJ1-3|15|-|TRBD1
CASSKGGYSGNTIYF
TGTGCCAGCAGTAAAGGGGGCTACTCTGGAAACACCATATATTTT
>TRBV10-3|TRBJ2-1|19|-|-
CAISGGQGLAGFSYNEQFF
TGTGCCATCAGTGGAGGACAGGGGTTAGCGGGATTCTCCTACAATGAGCAGTTCTTC
>TRBV13|TRBJ2-2|16|-|TRBD1
CASSLFRTGNTGELFF
TGTGCCAGCAGCTTATTCCGGACAGGGAACACCGGGGAGCTGTTTTTT
>TRBV5-1|TRBJ2-3|14|-|-
CASSLMGSPDTQYF
TGCGCCAGCAGCTTGATGGGGAGCCCAGATACGCAGTATTTT
>TRBV3-1/TRBV3-2|TRBJ2-7|14|-|-
CASSQPGHIYEQYF
TGTGCCAGCAGCCAACCGGGACACATCTACGAGCAGTACTTC
>TRBV5-4|TRBJ1-2|14|-|TRBD1
CASSLVGQGLGYTF
TGTGCCAGCAGCTTGGTGGGACAGGGTCTAGGCTACACCTTC
>TRBV5-4|TRBJ2-7|14|-|-
CASSSPSGVGEQYF
TGTGCCAGCAGCTCCCCCTCAGGGGTGGGGGAGCAGTACTTC
>TRBV19|TRBJ1-2|14|-|-
CASTPGLINYGYTF
TGTGCCAGTACCCCAGGACTGATTAACTATGGCTACACCTTC
>TRBV28|TRBJ1-5|12|few|-
CASSLSGQPQHF
TGTGCCAGCAGTTTATCGGGCCAGCCCCAGCATTTT
>TRBV24-1|TRBJ1-4|13|-|-
CATSLVGDEKLFF
TGTGCCACCAGCTTAGTAGGGGATGAAAAACTGTTTTTT
>TRBV6-5|TRBJ1-2|14|-|TRBD1
CASSYGTGIYGYTF
TGTGCCAGCAGTTACGGGACAGGGATCTATGGCTACACCTTC
>TRBV3-1/TRBV3-2|TRBJ2-7|11|few|-
CASSLEGPRYF
TGTGCCAGCAGCCTGGAGGGCCCGCGGTACTTC
>TRBV18|TRBJ2-5|13|-|-
CASSPYVEETQYF
TGTGCCAGCTCACCATACGTGGAGGAGACCCAGTACTTC
>TRBV4-3|TRBJ2-1|16|-|-
CASSPREAGYDNEQFF
TGCGCCAGCAGCCCAAGAGAGGCGGGATATGACAATGAGCAGTTCTTC
>TRBV28|TRBJ1-3|15|-|TRBD1
CASSLTGARANTIYF
TGTGCCAGCAGCTTGACAGGGGCGAGGGCCAACACCATATATTTT
>TRBV19|TRBJ1-5|13|-|-
CASSISGPRPQHF
TGTGCCAGTAGTATCTCTGGGCCCAGGCCCCAGCATTTT
>TRBV28|TRBJ1-6|15|once|-
CASSPSDRDNSPLHF
TGTGCCAGCAGTCCCAGCGACAGAGATAATTCACCCCTCCACTTT
>TRBV5-6|TRBJ2-5|14|-|-
CASSLSYQGETQYF
TGTGCCAGCAGCTTGAGCTATCAGGGGGAGACCCAGTACTTC
>TRBV3-1/TRBV3-2|TRBJ2-1|13|-|TRBD2
CASSQGEGLGEFF
TGTGCCAGCAGCCAAGGGGAAGGACTAGGGGAGTTCTTC
>TRBV27|TRBJ2-2|18|-|TRBD2
CASSSTSGALLVTGELFF
TGTGCCAGCAGTTCTACTAGCGGGGCTCTTTTAGTGACCGGGGAGCTGTTTTTT
>TRBV18|TRBJ2-1|16|-|-
CASSPLGPQDYNEQFF
TGTGCCAGCTCACCGCTAGGACCCCAAGACTACAATGAGCAGTTCTTC
>TRBV5-4|TRBJ2-1|14|-|TRBD2
CASSWTSGYNEQFF
TGTGCCAGCAGCTGGACTAGCGGCTACAATGAGCAGTTCTTC
>TRBV28|TRBJ1-3|15|once|TRBD1
CASSRDRVSGNTIYF
TGTGCCAGCAGCCGGGACAGGGTCTCTGGAAACACCATATATTTT
>TRBV5-8|TRBJ2-3|16|few|TRBD2
CASSWGTSGTTDTQYF
TGTGCCAGCAGCTGGGGGACTAGCGGGACCACAGATACGCAGTATTTT